Each of the 4 T cell receptor beta chains below was sequenced from the same sample in a study of T cells after yellow fever vaccination. TCRdb re-called the 5' RACE reads with MiXCR, one entry per CDR3 protein. The sample holds around 340,000 distinct CDR3 sequences; 8.7% are singletons and the top ten take more than 15%. This specimen was PBMCs, taken on the day of the first yellow fever vaccination. These receptors were obtained from a man between 18 and 35 years old who received the YFV17D yellow fever vaccine.

The chain is built from TRBV20-1 and TRBJ2-5, with D hard to call. Deletions cut 3 bases from V and 0 bases from J, with 17 bases between. The CDR3 is 16 amino acids. The germline gives CDR1 DFQATT, CDR2 SNEGSKA (reference sequence). The CDR3 region is CSARPLKRRDQETQYF. In nucleotides, the CDR3 is TGCAGTGCTAGGCCCCTTAAAAGACGAGACCAAGAGACCCAGTACTTC.

This clonotype was counted many times. V gene TRBV27 combines with J gene TRBJ1-1; no definite D call. V was pared by 8 bases and J by 4 bases, with 17 bases between. The CDR3 contains 14 residues. Germline values: CDR1 MNHEY, CDR2 SMNVEV (reference sequence). The DNA of the CDR3 is TGTGCCAGCCTGCGATGGGGAGCCGGCACTGAAGCTTTCTTT. Translation: CASLRWGAGTEAFF.

The chain carries TRBV3-1 and TRBJ2-2; TRBD1 aligns across 8 bases. V dropped 3 bases and J dropped 0; count of bases not matched to a gene: 12. This CDR3 contains 19 residues. Germline loops: CDR1 LGHDT, CDR2 YNNKEL (reference sequence). The CDR3 DNA reads TGTGCCAGCAGCCAGGACCGGGACAGGTTCTTCGCGAACACCGGGGAGCTGTTTTTT. The encoded protein is CASSQDRDRFFANTGELFF.

This clonotype came up a few times. The V call is TRBV7-3, the J call TRBJ2-3; no definite D call. The CDR3 has 14 amino acids. Germline V lookup: CDR1 SGHTA, CDR2 FQGTGA. The V and J ends lost 0 bases and 3 bases respectively, with 7 bases between them. CDR3 sequence: CASSLTQSTDTQYF. In DNA, the CDR3 is TGTGCCAGCAGCTTAACGCAAAGTACAGATACGCAGTATTTT.